This T cell receptor beta chain stems from a study of control samples from healthy donors and cancer patients. V lost 8 bases to trimming and J lost 2 bases; unmatched junction nucleotides: 2. CDR3 length: 12 amino acids. Per the germline V gene, CDR1 is MDHEN and CDR2 is SYDVKM. The protocol was immunoSEQ multiplex PCR, while the TCRdb copy is restricted to in-frame clones and leaves out a portion. The sample has roughly 150,000 clones, approximately 93% seen once; the top ten hold around 5.4%. This clonotype was obtained from a man aged 18-30 years in good health. V usage is TRBV28 and J usage is TRBJ1-2; 7 positions match TRBD1. Sequencing was done on a sample of blood. The CDR3 region is CASQGGNYGYTF. For the CDR3, the DNA is TGTGCCAGCCAGGGGGGGAACTATGGCTACACCTTC.